A single sample gave rise to the 5 T cell receptor beta chains below, sequenced in a study of CD8+CD57+ T cells in acquired aplastic anemia. Profiles of TCR beta VDJ and CDR3 were generated from a genomic DNA template. Each CDR3 protein is one row after TCRdb ran MiXCR on the reads. The sample carries roughly 300,000 distinct CDR3 sequences, 45% to 65% recorded once. The material sequenced was sorted CD4+, CD8+, or CD8+CD57+ T cells (not recorded which) from PBMCs. Source of these receptors: a human donor with severe aplastic anemia or a healthy control (not recorded which).

This rearrangement joins TRBV4-1 to TRBJ2-7; 9 bases agree with TRBD1. The CDR3 consists of 15 residues. Germline V gives CDR1 MGHRA, CDR2 YSYEKL. Trimming cost V 2 bases and J 2 bases; bases outside gene matches: 4. For the CDR3, the DNA is TGCGCCAGCAGCCAACTGGGACAGGGTCCCTACGAGCAGTACTTC. The encoded protein is CASSQLGQGPYEQYF.

The V gene is TRBV7-2, the J gene TRBJ1-4; maybe TRBD1 (5 bases). Germline lookup yields CDR1 SGHTA and CDR2 FQGNSA. The CDR3 contains 14 residues. V lost 2 bases and J 8 bases, leaving 12 bases between the germline ends. The CDR3 sequence: CASSLRGPGEKLFF. The CDR3 coding sequence is TGTGCCAGCAGCTTAAGGGGACCCGGCGAAAAACTGTTTTTT.

In this sample, this clonotype turned up a few times. This sequence joins TRBV9 and TRBJ2-7; D is tentatively TRBD1 or TRBD2 (6 bases each). The CDR3 spans 14 residues. Germline CDR1 SGDLS, CDR2 YYNGEE. Trimming removed 3 bases from V and 5 bases from J, with 15 bases in between. The chain's CDR3 is CASSEGVGGNEQYF. CDR3 in DNA: TGTGCCAGCAGCGAGGGGGTCGGGGGTAACGAGCAGTACTTC.

The chain joins TRBV2 to TRBJ1-1; D is perhaps TRBD1 (5 bases). The germline gives CDR1 SNHLY, CDR2 FYNNEI. The CDR3 totals 14 residues. V lost 2 bases and J lost 4, with 11 bases in between. The CDR3 DNA sequence: TGTGCCAGCAGTGAAACCCAGGGCTTCACTGAAGCTTTCTTT. Protein sequence: CASSETQGFTEAFF.

The chain combines TRBV20-1 with TRBJ1-1; a weak D match, TRBD1 (6 bases). Trimming took 1 base from V and 8 from J, leaving 11 bases between them. Per the germline V gene, CDR1 is DFQATT and CDR2 is SNEGSKA (reference sequence). The CDR3 covers 12 residues. For the CDR3, the DNA is TGCAGTGCTAGAGTACAGGGACAAGAAGCTTTCTTT. It codes for CSARVQGQEAFF.